These 31 T cell receptor beta chains originate from one sample sequenced in a study of blood T cells in healthy people across ages. The second PCR ran roughly 6 to 12 cycles with a sample-barcoded 5' primer and J-beta primers. From the 5' RACE reads, TCRdb called clonotypes with MiXCR, one entry per CDR3 protein. The sample shows 650,000 to 1,000,000 distinct CDR3 sequences, about half of them seen only once. Sequencing used blood. The receptors stem from a man of 80 years or more in good health.

In its sample, this clonotype was seen a few times. The chain employs TRBV5-8 and TRBJ2-5; 7 bases agree with TRBD2. The ends lost 0 bases at V and 3 bases at J; junction bases unmatched: 11. The CDR3 totals 17 residues. CDR1 is SGHTS, CDR2 YDEGEE, per germline. The CDR3 DNA follows: TGTGCCAGCAGCTTGGTTCGGTCTAGCGGAGGGAAAGAGACCCAGTACTTC. It encodes CASSLVRSSGGKETQYF.

This clonotype was counted a single time. The chain has TRBV5-1 and TRBJ2-5; D is perhaps TRBD1 or TRBD2 (6 bases each). The J call may be faulty, since TRBJ2-7 better matches the DNA end. The V gene's germline CDR1 is SGHRS and CDR2 YFSETQ. The CDR3 is made up of 14 amino acids. DNA of the CDR3: TGCGCCAGCGCGCCTGGGGGGCAGTTCTACGAGCAGTACTTC. Encoded protein: CASAPGGQFYEQYF.

This clonotype was recorded many times. This clone may be a read error of a much larger clone one base away. V is TRBV12-3 or TRBV12-4 and J is TRBJ1-5, with D possibly being TRBD1 (5 bases). The CDR3 is 14 amino acids. Trimming took off 5 bases at V and 2 bases at J, with 10 bases between the two ends. CDR3 bases: TGTGCCAGCAGTGGGGGTCCTGGCAATCAGCCCCAGCATTTT. Translating it yields CASSGGPGNQPQHF.

The V call is TRBV9, the J call TRBJ2-5; tentatively, D is TRBD2 (6 bases). The CDR3 spans 14 residues. V lost 4 bases to trimming and J lost 7 bases, with 17 bases between them. CDR1 SGDLS and CDR2 YYNGEE come from the germline V gene. This CDR3 reads CASSSWGVMGTQYF. The CDR3 region has the DNA TGTGCCAGCAGCTCCTGGGGGGTGATGGGGACCCAGTACTTC.

The CDR3 reads CASSPQTTLNTEAFF. The DNA of the CDR3 is TGTGCCAGCTCACCTCAAACGACCCTGAACACTGAAGCTTTCTTT. The V call is TRBV18, the J call TRBJ1-1; D is unresolved. Germline V gene sequence: CDR1 KGHSH, CDR2 LQKENI. Trimming took 3 bases from V and 0 from J, leaving 11 bases between them. The CDR3 length is 15 residues.

V and J are TRBV3-1 and TRBJ2-5; no reliable D call. CDR3 length: 13 residues. Germline V gives CDR1 LGHDT, CDR2 YNNKEL (reference sequence). The V and J ends lost 0 bases and 4 bases respectively, with 6 bases between them. The CDR3 bases are TGTGCCAGCAGCCAAGAGTGGGGAGAGACCCAGTACTTC. It codes for CASSQEWGETQYF.

The chain employs TRBV20-1 and TRBJ1-4; D ambiguous. The CDR3 is made up of 11 amino acids. Germline V gene lookup returns CDR1 DFQATT and CDR2 SNEGSKA (reference sequence). With 7 bases removed from V and 11 bases from J, the gap between germline ends came to 14 bases. The CDR3 DNA is TGCAGTGTTATTCAGCTGGGTAAACTGTTTTTT. Amino acid sequence: CSVIQLGKLFF.

This rearrangement joins TRBV24-1 to TRBJ1-2; 7 bases map to TRBD1. This CDR3 contains 16 residues. Germline CDR1 KGHDR, CDR2 SFDVKD. The V segment lost 5 bases and the J segment 3 bases; nucleotides outside the gene matches: 11. The CDR3 loop reads CATSAWTPQGYYGYTF. The CDR3 nucleotides read TGTGCCACCAGTGCCTGGACGCCACAGGGGTACTATGGCTACACCTTC.

The rearrangement links TRBV6-2 or TRBV6-3 to TRBJ1-1, with no clear D. CDR3 size: 13 residues. Trimming left V 6 bases short and J 5 bases short, with 13 bases between. Germline-derived CDR1 and CDR2 are MNHEY and SVGEGT. In nucleotides, the CDR3 is TGTGCCAGCAGCGAGGAAATCAGAACTGAAGCTTTCTTT. As protein: CASSEEIRTEAFF.

This clonotype came up once. The V gene is TRBV7-2, the J gene TRBJ1-2; 10 bases are a match to TRBD1. The CDR3 has 13 residues. V trimming: 3 bases; J trimming: 10 bases; junction bases outside the gene matches: 5. Germline V gene lookup returns CDR1 SGHTA and CDR2 FQGNSA. CDR3 nucleotide sequence: TGTGCCAGCAGCTTGGGACAGGGGACTTACTACACCTTC. Translating it yields CASSLGQGTYYTF. The full variable domain, its missing parts supplied by reference TRBV7-2 and TRBJ1-2, is GAGVSQSPSNKVTEKGKDVELRCDPISGHTALYWYRQSLGQGLEFLIYFQGNSAPDKSGLPSDRFSAERTGGSVSTLTIQRTQQEDSAVYLCASSLGQGTYYTFGSGTRLTVV.

This chain uses TRBV7-9 with TRBJ2-1; possible D gene TRBD2, 5 bases. Near its end, the DNA agrees better with TRBJ2-7, so the J call may be wrong. Germline CDR1 is SEHNR and CDR2 is FQNEAQ (reference sequence). This CDR3 has 14 amino acids. In DNA form, the CDR3 reads TGTGCCAGCAGCTTAGTCCCGGGATTTTACGAGCAGTACTTC. Translated, it gives CASSLVPGFYEQYF.

This clonotype has just a few counts. This sequence joins TRBV21-1 and TRBJ2-4; the DNA was not used to check the table's D call, TRBD1. TRBV21-1 is a pseudogene. This CDR3 is built from 14 residues. Here the CDR3 DNA reads TGTGCCAGCAGCAAAGACAGGGCCAAAAACATTCAGTACTTC. Translating it yields CASSKDRAKNIQYF.

A few counts support this clonotype. The chain joins TRBV15 to TRBJ1-5, with TRBD1 identical over 7 bases. V dropped 0 bases and J dropped 3; count of bases not matched to a gene: 14. Per the germline V gene, CDR1 is LNHNV and CDR2 is YYDKDF (reference sequence). The CDR3 is 19 amino acids. DNA for the CDR3: TGTGCCACCAGCAGAGATCTTAATATAGGCGACAGGGTCAATCAGCCCCAGCATTTT. Its protein product is CATSRDLNIGDRVNQPQHF.

To note about this clonotype: The final CDR3 position lacks the conserved phenylalanine or tryptophan, pointing to a likely read error. The chain joins TRBV20-1 to TRBJ2-1, with D tentatively TRBD1 or TRBD2 (5 bases each). CDR3 length equals 13 residues. The V end was cut by 3 bases, the J end by 4 bases, with 10 bases between. Per germline, CDR1 DFQATT and CDR2 SNEGSKA (reference sequence). CDR3 nucleotides: TGCAGTGCTAGGGGGACGGTATACAATGAGCAGTTCTCC. Encoded protein: CSARGTVYNEQFS.

In the case of this clonotype: A much larger clonotype is one base distant, so this may be a read error. The chain links TRBV12-3 or TRBV12-4 to TRBJ2-7; TRBD1 aligns across 8 bases. The ends lost 5 bases at V and 3 bases at J; junction bases unmatched: 3. The CDR3 runs 13 residues. The DNA of the CDR3 is TGTGCCAGCAGTGCAGGGGGCGGCTACGAGCAGTACTTC. This codes for CASSAGGGYEQYF.

This clonotype showed up just a few times. The V call is TRBV28, the J call TRBJ1-1; D unclear. From germline, CDR1 is MDHEN and CDR2 SYDVKM. CDR3 size: 13 residues. The ends were cut back, 2 bases at V and 5 bases at J, with 9 bases in the middle. Written as DNA, the CDR3 is TGTGCCAGCAGTTTAACAACCGGGACTGAAGCTTTCTTT. Translated, it gives CASSLTTGTEAFF.

CDR3 sequence reads: CASSHRDKHYEQYF. CDR3 coding DNA: TGTGCCAGCAGTCACCGGGACAAGCACTACGAGCAGTACTTC. This sequence joins TRBV28 and TRBJ2-5, with D possibly matching TRBD1 (6 bases). The end of the DNA aligns better with TRBJ2-7, so the J call may be wrong. Germline V lookup: CDR1 MDHEN, CDR2 SYDVKM. The CDR3 loop spans 14 amino acids.

The V and J genes are TRBV29-1 and TRBJ2-3; the D is unclear. The germline CDR1 and CDR2 sequences are SQVTM and ANQGSEA. The ends were cut back, 4 bases at V and 2 bases at J, with 10 bases in the middle. This CDR3 contains 13 residues. This CDR3 reads CSVGEGLTDTQYF. Written as DNA, the CDR3 is TGCAGCGTTGGCGAAGGGCTCACAGATACGCAGTATTTT.

The V gene is TRBV2, the J gene TRBJ2-5, with 9 bases lining up with TRBD2. V was clipped by 3 bases and J by 11 bases; unmatched bases: 13. The CDR3 extends over 15 amino acids. Germline CDR1 SNHLY, CDR2 FYNNEI. The CDR3 DNA sequence: TGTGCCAGCAGTGACCGGGCGGGAGGGTTGAATGTGCAGTACTTC. Its translation is CASSDRAGGLNVQYF.

The J gene is TRBJ2-1, the V gene TRBV20-1; D is undetermined. V was clipped by 2 bases and J by 8 bases, with 13 bases between them. This CDR3 region has 13 residues. Germline CDR1 is DFQATT and CDR2 is SNEGSKA (reference sequence). CDR3: CSARSPRRYEQFF. In DNA form, the CDR3 reads TGCAGTGCTAGAAGCCCCCGGCGATATGAGCAGTTCTTC.

In its sample, this clonotype was seen a few times. The chain links TRBV18 to TRBJ1-2; TRBD1 matches at 8 bases. This CDR3 has 15 residues. Looked up from germline, CDR1 is KGHSH and CDR2 is LQKENI. The V segment lost 3 bases and the J segment 2 bases; nucleotides outside the gene matches: 5. CDR3 loop: CASSPSGQGNYGYTF. CDR3 coding DNA: TGTGCCAGCTCACCTTCCGGACAGGGAAACTATGGCTACACCTTC.

The table lists this clonotype with a count of one. The chain carries TRBV2 and TRBJ2-1; D possibly corresponds to TRBD2 (6 bases). Germline V lookup: CDR1 SNHLY, CDR2 FYNNEI. The CDR3 sequence is 13 residues long. V was clipped by 1 base and J by 9 bases, with 10 bases between them. This chain's CDR3 is CASSEERGGEQFF. The CDR3 DNA is TGTGCCAGCAGTGAAGAAAGGGGAGGTGAGCAGTTCTTC.

The table lists this clonotype with many counts. The genes are TRBV12-3 or TRBV12-4 and TRBJ2-2; 7 nucleotides line up with TRBD2. J was trimmed by 6 bases and V by 7 bases; bases with no gene match: 11. CDR3 size: 15 residues. The chain's CDR3 is CASITRDYSPGELFF. CDR3 in DNA: TGTGCCAGCATCACCCGGGACTACTCTCCCGGGGAGCTGTTTTTT.

The chain recombines TRBV6-5 with TRBJ1-4; perhaps TRBD1 as D (6 bases). The CDR3 runs 16 residues. In germline, CDR1 is MNHEY, CDR2 SVGAGI. Trimming left V 6 bases short and J 8 bases short, with 22 bases between. For the CDR3, the DNA is TGTGCCAGCAGCCCACCCTTGGGACAAGGACGAGAAAAACTGTTTTTT. This sequence encodes CASSPPLGQGREKLFF.

This clonotype was recorded a few times. This chain joins TRBV24-1 and TRBJ2-1, with D perhaps matching TRBD1 (6 bases). V dropped 3 bases and J dropped 8 bases, with 10 bases sitting between them. CDR1 is KGHDR and CDR2 is SFDVKD in the germline V gene. CDR3 length: 13 residues. The CDR3 DNA follows: TGTGCCACCAGTGATGCGGACAGCTATGAGCAGTTCTTC. Translating gives CATSDADSYEQFF.

This clonotype was seen a few times. The chain is built from TRBV5-1 and TRBJ2-5; D unresolved. The last part of the DNA fits TRBJ2-7 better; the J call may be wrong. This CDR3 region has 12 residues. Germline CDR1 and CDR2: SGHRS and YFSETQ. The CDR3 loop reads CASSLHTNEQYF. The CDR3 DNA follows: TGCGCCAGCAGCTTGCACACGAACGAGCAGTACTTC.

The rearrangement uses TRBV6-5 and TRBJ2-5, with a weak D call TRBD2 (5 bases). The CDR3 contains 15 residues. Germline V lookup: CDR1 MNHEY, CDR2 SVGAGI. Trimming stripped 0 bases from V and 11 bases from J, with 19 bases between. The CDR3 sequence is CASSYSESATREQYF. DNA for the CDR3: TGTGCCAGCAGTTACTCGGAATCCGCTACGAGGGAGCAGTACTTC.

The genes are TRBV29-1 and TRBJ2-1; 9 bases match TRBD1. After removal of 6 bases from V and 2 bases from J, the junction contained 8 bases not matched to a gene. Germline V gene sequence: CDR1 SQVTM, CDR2 ANQGSEA. There are 15 residues in the CDR3. In DNA form, the CDR3 reads TGCAGCGTCTGGGTCGGACAGGGGACCTACAATGAGCAGTTCTTC. Its protein is CSVWVGQGTYNEQFF.

The chain carries TRBV14 and TRBJ2-3; D not certain. CDR1 and CDR2 (germline): SGHDN, FVKESK. V was trimmed by 0 bases and J by 2 bases, leaving 15 bases between them. The CDR3 extends over 17 amino acids. The CDR3 sequence is CASSQDLRAVYTDTQYF. The CDR3 region has the DNA TGTGCCAGCAGCCAAGACCTCCGGGCGGTATACACAGATACGCAGTATTTT.

The chain employs TRBV7-2 and TRBJ2-3; the D gene could be TRBD1 or TRBD2 (6 bases each). The V gene lost 4 bases and the J gene lost 4 bases, with 12 bases spanning the gap. Germline V gene sequence: CDR1 SGHTA, CDR2 FQGNSA. There are 14 residues in the CDR3. The CDR3 is CASSSNGGPDTQYF. The CDR3 DNA follows: TGTGCCAGCAGCTCAAACGGGGGCCCAGATACGCAGTATTTT.

The chain carries TRBV6-2 or TRBV6-3 and TRBJ2-4, with a weak D call TRBD2 (5 bases). The end of the DNA fits TRBJ2-7 better, so the J call may be wrong. The germline V gene encodes CDR1 MNHEY and CDR2 SVGEGT. This CDR3 has 16 amino acids. The CDR3: CASSYGELIVGYEQYF. The CDR3 nucleotides read TGTGCCAGCAGTTACGGGGAGTTGATCGTTGGCTACGAGCAGTACTTC.